This T cell receptor (beta chain) was sequenced for a study of cytomegalovirus exposure and HLA in healthy donors. Study as a whole: An analysis done earlier identified 100 million to 140 million unique TCR beta sequences from around 180 million T cells.

Study observations and caveats: Later work showed greater clonal expansion in HLA-associated TCR beta chains than in equally common others. Reports indicated that the classifier achieved high specificity and sensitivity in diagnosing cytomegalovirus status.

This clone was detected only once. Its target is unknown. The PCR used 60 Vbeta and 13 Jbeta primers. Clones were read by immunoSEQ multiplex PCR, and TCRdb kept only the in-frame ones, dropping some. The table includes 190,000 or so clones, more than 75% detected once. The germline V gene has CDR1 SGHTA and CDR2 FQGNSA. The CDR3 covers 13 residues. Between the trimmed V and J ends, which lost 5 bases and 8 bases, there was a span of 10 bases. This receptor was obtained from a male donor in good health and CMV-seropositive. Material for sequencing was PBMCs. V is TRBV7-2 and J is TRBJ1-6; D is undetermined. CDR3 bases: TGTGCCAGCAGCAGAGCGGGTTATTCACCCCTCCACTTT. It is translated as CASSRAGYSPLHF.